This TCR beta chain emerged from a study of CD8 T cells in Susac syndrome. About the research overall: Blood was drawn from patients with Susac syndrome. At that point, they were therapy-naive, on corticosteroids, or on intravenous immunoglobulin alone. Study-wide points: Clonal expansion was present among Susac CD8+ cells. This expansion reached its peak in TEMRA cells and in active patients.

Concerning this clonotype itself: No antigen is known for it.

Random hexamers primed reverse transcription of about 0.5 to 1 ug RNA. TCRdb called the immunoSEQ multiplex PCR reads again in MiXCR, with one record for every CDR3 protein. The repertoire holds 65,000 to 85,000 distinct CDR3 sequences, approximately 95% seen once, with 0.35% to 0.55% in the top ten. TEMRA cells underwent FACS enrichment and CD8+ and CD4+ T cells underwent negative isolation. This clonotype originated in a human donor with Susac syndrome. The source material was CD8+ T cells from PBMCs.

The DNA of the CDR3 is TGTGCCAGCAGTGCGGGTTCTCGTAGCAATCAGCCCCAGCATTTT. It codes for CASSAGSRSNQPQHF. This chain joins TRBV7-6 and TRBJ1-5; D is unresolved. From germline, CDR1 is SGHVS and CDR2 FNYEAQ. The length of the CDR3 is 15 residues. Between the trimmed V and J ends, which lost 6 bases and 0 bases, there was a span of 12 bases.